The T cell receptor beta chain described here comes from a study of T cell changes during pregnancy in multiple sclerosis. Some clones are missing from TCRdb's copy, which holds only in-frame ones; the method was immunoSEQ multiplex PCR. The sample yields roughly 29,000 clones, around 93% seen once. This clone was counted a few times. The V gene's germline CDR1 is SGHTA and CDR2 FQGTGA. The ends were cut back, 2 bases at V and 5 bases at J, with 9 bases in the middle. CDR3 length: 14 residues. The V gene is TRBV7-3, the J gene TRBJ2-2; no clear D gene. The sample here was CD4+ T cells from peripheral blood mononuclear cells, taken after pregnancy. The clonotype comes from a female donor with multiple sclerosis, enrolled in a pregnancy study. The DNA of the CDR3 is TGTGCCAGCAGCTTAGAAAGTCGGACCGGGGAGCTGTTTTTT. This encodes CASSLESRTGELFF.